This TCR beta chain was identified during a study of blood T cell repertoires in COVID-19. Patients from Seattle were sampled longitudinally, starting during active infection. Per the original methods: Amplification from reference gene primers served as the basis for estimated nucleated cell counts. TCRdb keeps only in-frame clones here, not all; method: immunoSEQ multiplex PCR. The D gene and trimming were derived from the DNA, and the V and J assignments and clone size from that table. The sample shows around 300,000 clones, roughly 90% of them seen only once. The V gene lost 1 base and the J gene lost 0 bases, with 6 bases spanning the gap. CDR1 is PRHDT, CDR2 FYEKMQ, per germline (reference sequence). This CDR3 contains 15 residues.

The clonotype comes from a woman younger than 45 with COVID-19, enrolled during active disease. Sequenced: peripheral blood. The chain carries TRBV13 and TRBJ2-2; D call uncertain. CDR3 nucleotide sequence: TGTGCCAGCAGCTTAGTTCTGTCGAACACCGGGGAGCTGTTTTTT. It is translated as CASSLVLSNTGELFF.